Below, 23 T cell receptor beta chains from the same sample are listed, as sequenced in a study of shared clonotypes between healthy human individuals. Sequencing used immunoSEQ multiplex PCR; TCRdb keeps in-frame clones, though not all of them. The sample lists about 590,000 clones; roughly 95% were seen once. Selected positively for CCR7 and CD45RO-negative, naive CD8 cells excluded terminally differentiated effector memory CD45RA+ cells. Sequences were obtained from naive CD8+ T cells sorted from blood. The receptors were sampled from a woman in her twenties or thirties in good health.

This chain uses TRBV7-9 with TRBJ2-7; 13 bases map to TRBD2. CDR1 and CDR2 from the germline V gene are SEHNR and FQNEAQ (reference sequence). This CDR3 is built from 17 residues. V trimming: 5 bases; J trimming: 5 bases; junction bases outside the gene matches: 12. The CDR3 nucleotides read TGTGCCAGCAGCCACCTAACTAGCGGGAGGGCCGACGACGAGCAGTACTTC. Translating it yields CASSHLTSGRADDEQYF.

This clone came up once. The chain couples TRBV28 to TRBJ2-7; weak D call: TRBD1 (6 bases). V was pared by 5 bases and J by 6 bases, with 11 bases between. This CDR3 contains 12 residues. Germline V gene sequence: CDR1 MDHEN, CDR2 SYDVKM. The CDR3 spells CASSPTGSEQYF. The CDR3 bases are TGTGCCAGCAGTCCAACAGGGAGCGAGCAGTACTTC.

CDR3 nucleotides: TGCGCCAGCAGCTTGGTAGGTAGGGGTAGCGACGAGCAGTACTTC. Translated, it gives CASSLVGRGSDEQYF. V and J are TRBV5-1 and TRBJ2-7, with D perhaps matching TRBD1 or TRBD2 (5 bases each). Deletions cut 0 bases from V and 5 bases from J, with 15 bases between. The germline V gene has CDR1 SGHRS and CDR2 YFSETQ. CDR3 length: 15 residues.

The genes are TRBV27 and TRBJ1-5; no reliable D call. The V and J ends lost 6 bases and 6 bases respectively, with 18 bases between them. In germline, CDR1 is MNHEY, CDR2 SMNVEV (reference sequence). The CDR3 spans 15 residues. The CDR3 DNA follows: TGTGCCAGCAGGTCGCGAGGCCCTTATGGTCAGCCCCAGCATTTT. This translates into CASRSRGPYGQPQHF.

In regard to this clone: Other DNA sequences in this specimen translate into the identical CDR3. This chain connects TRBV5-4 to TRBJ2-5; 8 nucleotides match TRBD1. The J segment lost 4 bases and the V segment lost 4 bases, leaving 6 bases of the junction unmatched. CDR1 and CDR2 from the germline V gene are SGHNT and YYREEE (reference sequence). This CDR3 is built from 14 residues. The CDR3, as DNA: TGTGCCAGCAGCCTGGGGACAGGTCGAGAGACCCAGTACTTC. It encodes CASSLGTGRETQYF.

This clone was counted once. CDR3 nucleotides: TGTGCCAGCAGCGTAGATTCGGGCGGGAGAGGCGAGCAGTTCTTC. The encoded protein is CASSVDSGGRGEQFF. V is TRBV9 and J is TRBJ2-1; 7 bases agree with TRBD2. Germline loops: CDR1 SGDLS, CDR2 YYNGEE. The CDR3 length is 15 residues. The V segment lost 0 bases and the J segment 10 bases; nucleotides outside the gene matches: 10.

The V call is TRBV27, the J call TRBJ2-1, with D possibly called TRBD1 or TRBD2 (6 bases each). This CDR3 has 15 residues. V was clipped by 5 bases and J by 2 bases, with 13 bases between them. From germline, CDR1 is MNHEY and CDR2 SMNVEV (reference sequence). Here the CDR3 DNA reads TGTGCCAGCAGTCGGGGGCCAGTTGCCTACAATGAGCAGTTCTTC. Its protein is CASSRGPVAYNEQFF.

In this sample, this clone turned up once. The V and J genes are TRBV7-8 and TRBJ2-3; 9 positions agree with TRBD2. CDR3 size: 18 residues. With 5 bases clipped from V and 4 bases from J, the junction kept 16 bases outside the gene matches. Germline CDR1 is SGHVS and CDR2 is FQNEAQ. The CDR3 DNA sequence: TGTGCCAGCAGCGGCTCAAAGGATAGCGGGAGTCCCGCAGATACGCAGTATTTT. This gives the protein CASSGSKDSGSPADTQYF.

This rearrangement joins TRBV5-5 to TRBJ2-1; TRBD2 matches 8 bases. This CDR3 comprises 15 residues. Per germline, CDR1 SGHKS and CDR2 YYEKEE (reference sequence). V lost 0 bases to trimming and J lost 6 bases; unmatched junction nucleotides: 5. This CDR3 reads CASSLAAGGFNEQFF. The CDR3 DNA is TGTGCCAGCAGCTTGGCGGCGGGAGGATTCAATGAGCAGTTCTTC.

The rearrangement joins TRBV28 to TRBJ2-7; the D gene is possibly TRBD1 (5 bases). V was clipped by 5 bases and J by 2 bases, with 10 bases between them. CDR3 length: 13 amino acids. In germline, CDR1 is MDHEN, CDR2 SYDVKM. The CDR3 reads CASSKAGTYEQYF. The CDR3 DNA is TGTGCCAGCAGTAAGGCAGGGACCTACGAGCAGTACTTC.

The CDR3 spells CASSLPTSGSYTGELFF. The DNA for the CDR3 is TGTGCCAGCAGCTTGCCGACTAGCGGGAGTTATACCGGGGAGCTGTTTTTT. The chain carries TRBV7-3 and TRBJ2-2, with 12 positions matching TRBD2. The CDR3 spans 17 residues. V shed 3 bases, J shed 5 bases, and the junction held 7 bases outside the gene matches. CDR1 and CDR2 from the germline V gene are SGHTA and FQGTGA.

This clone has a single count. This chain uses TRBV9 with TRBJ2-3; D not resolved. The ends were cut back, 0 bases at V and 2 bases at J, with 10 bases in the middle. Germline lookup yields CDR1 SGDLS and CDR2 YYNGEE. The CDR3 covers 15 residues. CDR3 region: CASSVVGSITDTQYF. CDR3 DNA: TGTGCCAGCAGCGTAGTAGGTAGTATCACAGATACGCAGTATTTT.

This chain connects TRBV9 to TRBJ2-7, with a possible D match to TRBD2 (5 bases). The CDR3 is 15 amino acids. The V and J ends lost 0 bases and 5 bases respectively, with 15 bases between them. Germline-derived CDR1 and CDR2 are SGDLS and YYNGEE. The CDR3 DNA follows: TGTGCCAGCAGCGTAGAAGGAGGAGGACCGGACGAGCAGTACTTC. Its translation is CASSVEGGGPDEQYF.

CDR3 nucleotide sequence: TGTGCCAGCAGCTACTTAGTCCTCCTGGGGGACGGCTATGGCTACACCTTC. This encodes CASSYLVLLGDGYGYTF. This sequence joins TRBV7-2 and TRBJ1-2, with D perhaps TRBD1 (5 bases). Germline V gives CDR1 SGHTA, CDR2 FQGNSA. The V end lost 4 bases, the J end lost 4 bases, and 22 bases lay between the germline ends. The CDR3 sequence is 17 residues long.

The chain has TRBV19 and TRBJ2-7; 7 bases match TRBD2. Germline V gene lookup returns CDR1 LNHDA and CDR2 SQIVND (reference sequence). J was trimmed by 2 bases and V by 4 bases; bases with no gene match: 8. The CDR3 runs 15 residues. The CDR3 protein is CASSNRLAEPYEQYF. CDR3 sequence (DNA): TGTGCCAGTAGTAATCGGCTAGCGGAGCCCTACGAGCAGTACTTC. Using reference TRBV19 and TRBJ2-7 for the parts outside the CDR3, the full variable domain is DGGITQSPKYLFRKEGQNVTLSCEQNLNHDAMYWYRQDPGQGLRLIYYSQIVNDFQKGDIAEGYSVSREKKESFPLTVTSAQKNPTAFYLCASSNRLAEPYEQYFGPGTRLTVT.

The rearrangement uses TRBV5-8 and TRBJ1-1; D gene unclear. CDR1 is SGHTS, CDR2 YDEGEE, per germline. This CDR3 is built from 12 residues. V lost 2 bases, J lost 8 bases, and 10 bases lay in between. CDR3 region: CASSFAAGEAFF. The CDR3 DNA reads as TGTGCCAGCAGCTTCGCCGCGGGGGAAGCTTTCTTT.

The rearrangement uses TRBV11-3 and TRBJ2-3; 7 bases are a match to TRBD2. V dropped 4 bases and J dropped 5; count of bases not matched to a gene: 12. Germline assignment: CDR1 SGHNT and CDR2 YENEEA. The CDR3 length is 16 residues. The CDR3 loop is CASSSQGAGAEDTQYF. CDR3 DNA: TGTGCCAGCAGCTCCCAAGGTGCGGGAGCGGAAGATACGCAGTATTTT.

The V gene is TRBV7-6, the J gene TRBJ2-3; the D gene is possibly TRBD2 (6 bases). The CDR3 spans 15 residues. Germline V CDR1 and CDR2: SGHVS, FNYEAQ. Trimming removed 3 bases at V and 0 bases at J, with 10 bases between. The CDR3 sequence: CASSFASGSTDTQYF. As DNA, the CDR3 is TGTGCCAGCAGCTTTGCCAGCGGGAGCACAGATACGCAGTATTTT.

This clone was recorded only once. The chain uses TRBV7-6 and TRBJ2-7; 9 nucleotides match TRBD1. This CDR3 has 14 residues. After removal of 5 bases from V and 6 bases from J, the junction contained 8 bases not matched to a gene. Germline values: CDR1 SGHVS, CDR2 FNYEAQ. The DNA for the CDR3 is TGTGCCAGCAGCCGAACAGGGGGCTATGGCGAGCAGTACTTC. Encoded protein: CASSRTGGYGEQYF.

In DNA, the CDR3 is TGTGCCAGCAGCTTAGGCCCTAACGCGGGAGTATACACCGGGGAGCTGTTTTTT. The encoded protein is CASSLGPNAGVYTGELFF. This chain connects TRBV11-2 to TRBJ2-2; TRBD2 matches at 7 bases. CDR1 and CDR2 from the germline V gene are SGHAT and FQNNGV. CDR3 length: 18 amino acids. Losses at the gene ends were 1 base for V and 3 bases for J; bases not matched to a gene: 11.

This chain joins TRBV11-2 and TRBJ2-7, with D uncertain. Germline V gene sequence: CDR1 SGHAT, CDR2 FQNNGV. This CDR3 is 15 amino acids long. V dropped 2 bases and J dropped 0 bases, with 11 bases sitting between them. Written as DNA, the CDR3 is TGTGCCAGCAGCTTATATGGTTCGATCTCCTACGAGCAGTACTTC. It is translated as CASSLYGSISYEQYF.

The chain joins TRBV5-1 to TRBJ1-3; D gene uncertain. V lost 4 bases and J 3 bases, leaving 23 bases between the germline ends. Germline CDR1 and CDR2: SGHRS and YFSETQ. The CDR3 has 18 amino acids. The CDR3 spells CASSPDGPGTPYGNTIYF. CDR3 nucleotides: TGCGCCAGCAGCCCGGATGGGCCGGGTACACCGTATGGAAACACCATATATTTT.

The rearrangement links TRBV28 to TRBJ2-7; D gene uncertain. The CDR3 has 16 residues. Trimming removed 2 bases at V and 0 bases at J, with 14 bases between. CDR1 and CDR2 (germline): MDHEN, SYDVKM. As DNA, the CDR3 is TGTGCCAGCAGTTTACCCCTAGGGCTGAGCTCCTACGAGCAGTACTTC. It translates to CASSLPLGLSSYEQYF.